One T cell receptor (beta chain) is described in this entry. Its target is unknown. This sample was included in a study of cytomegalovirus exposure and HLA in healthy donors. Study at large: A data release that came early held tens of millions of unique TCRs from HLA-typed donors.

The PCR had 60 Vbeta and 13 Jbeta primers. The repertoire was sequenced with immunoSEQ multiplex PCR; TCRdb's copy has only in-frame clones and lacks some. The sample comprises around 62,000 clones, over 75% of which are singletons, and about 5% rests with the top ten. The CDR3 spans 15 residues. The V end lost 1 base, the J end lost 6 bases, and 16 bases lay between the germline ends. Per the germline V gene, CDR1 is SGHTA and CDR2 is FQGNSA. Study results and caveats: Researchers reported from a later analysis that most CMV-associated TCR beta chains appeared HLA-restricted. Published work reported that the classifier diagnosed cytomegalovirus status with high specificity and sensitivity.

The source material was PBMCs. The receptor was isolated from a male donor in good health and CMV-seropositive. The rearrangement uses TRBV7-2 and TRBJ2-7, with D perhaps TRBD2 (7 bases). Here the CDR3 reads CASSLDRVGGGEQYF. For the CDR3, the DNA is TGTGCCAGCAGCTTAGACAGGGTGGGGGGGGGCGAGCAGTACTTC.